What follows are 20 T cell receptor beta chains derived from one specimen sequenced in a study of siplizumab effects on memory and regulatory T cells. TCRdb's table, derived via immunoSEQ multiplex PCR, lists solely in-frame clones and lacks some. The sample has some 100,000 clones; about 95% are singletons. Material: Tregs sorted from blood. The receptors come from a human donor in good health.

The J gene is TRBJ2-7, the V gene TRBV19; 10 bases are shared with TRBD2. V dropped 6 bases and J dropped 3; count of bases not matched to a gene: 5. This CDR3 has 14 residues. Germline V gene data show CDR1 as LNHDA and CDR2 as SQIVND (reference sequence). As DNA, the CDR3 is TGTGCCAGTAGCGTCCGGACTAGCGGCTACGAGCAGTACTTC. The encoded protein is CASSVRTSGYEQYF.

CDR3 loop: CASSVAPGGGDTQYF. The CDR3 DNA reads TGTGCCAGCAGCGTAGCCCCCGGGGGGGGAGATACGCAGTATTTT. This chain uses TRBV9 with TRBJ2-3; 8 positions agree with TRBD2. J gave up 5 bases and V 0 bases, and 5 bases lay outside the gene matches. Germline CDR1 and CDR2: SGDLS and YYNGEE. This CDR3 has 15 residues. Combining the CDR3 with reference TRBV9 and TRBJ2-3 gives the whole variable domain DSGVTQTPKHLITATGQRVTLRCSPRSGDLSVYWYQQSLDQGLQFLIQYYNGEERAKGNILERFSAQQFPDLHSELNLSSLELGDSALYFCASSVAPGGGDTQYFGPGTRLTVL.

J is TRBJ2-3 and V is TRBV7-9; D might be TRBD1 (6 bases). Germline V gene sequence: CDR1 SEHNR, CDR2 FQNEAQ (reference sequence). V gave up 3 bases and J gave up 7 bases, with 17 bases separating them. This CDR3 has 15 residues. CDR3 loop: CASSFLQGRVNTQYF. The CDR3 DNA reads TGTGCCAGCAGCTTCCTACAGGGCAGGGTAAATACGCAGTATTTT.

The chain joins TRBV28 to TRBJ1-2; D unresolved. The V gene's germline CDR1 is MDHEN and CDR2 SYDVKM. The CDR3 totals 11 residues. V was clipped by 2 bases and J by 3 bases, with 1 base between them. CDR3 sequence reads: CASSLDYGYTF. The CDR3 DNA sequence: TGTGCCAGCAGTTTAGACTATGGCTACACCTTC.

This clone was counted once. The chain carries TRBV7-2 and TRBJ1-2, with TRBD1 matching 8 bases. With V trimmed by 4 bases and J by 2 bases, 3 bases remained unmatched. CDR3 size: 14 residues. CDR1 and CDR2 from the germline V gene are SGHTA and FQGNSA. The DNA of the CDR3 is TGTGCCAGCAGCTCCCGACAGGGGAACTATGGCTACACCTTC. Amino acids: CASSSRQGNYGYTF. The whole variable domain, filled in from reference TRBV7-2 and TRBJ1-2, reads GAGVSQSPSNKVTEKGKDVELRCDPISGHTALYWYRQSLGQGLEFLIYFQGNSAPDKSGLPSDRFSAERTGGSVSTLTIQRTQQEDSAVYLCASSSRQGNYGYTFGSGTRLTVV.

This clone occurred once. The gene calls are TRBV4-2 and TRBJ1-2, with a tentative D call TRBD1 (5 bases). There are 15 residues in the CDR3. Germline CDR1 and CDR2: LGHNA and YNFKEQ. Trimming removed 4 bases from V and 0 bases from J, with 12 bases in between. In DNA form, the CDR3 reads TGTGCCAGCAGCCCCCGGGGGAGGGCTAACTATGGCTACACCTTC. The encoded protein is CASSPRGRANYGYTF.

V and J are TRBV28 and TRBJ1-5; unclear D gene. This CDR3 contains 15 residues. CDR1 is MDHEN and CDR2 is SYDVKM in the germline V gene. V shed 2 bases and J shed 6 bases, with 14 bases lying between them. The chain's CDR3 is CASSLAGRMGQPQHF. As DNA, the CDR3 is TGTGCCAGCAGTTTAGCCGGGAGGATGGGTCAGCCCCAGCATTTT.

The rearrangement uses TRBV7-9 and TRBJ2-1; no firm D call. Germline V gives CDR1 SEHNR, CDR2 FQNEAQ (reference sequence). Trimming cost V 7 bases and J 5 bases, with 18 bases left between them. There are 15 residues in the CDR3. CDR3 protein: CASTRGWTDNNEQFF. CDR3 DNA: TGTGCCAGCACCAGAGGCTGGACCGATAACAATGAGCAGTTCTTC.

V is TRBV7-9 and J is TRBJ1-1; no firm D call. Trimming left V 0 bases short and J 7 bases short, with 9 bases between. Germline lookup yields CDR1 SEHNR and CDR2 FQNEAQ (reference sequence). There are 13 residues in the CDR3. For the CDR3, the DNA is TGTGCCAGCAGCTTAGCGGCGACCCTTGAAGCTTTCTTT. This sequence encodes CASSLAATLEAFF.

The chain is built from TRBV6-4 and TRBJ2-7, with a tentative D call TRBD1 (6 bases). The length of the CDR3 is 13 residues. Germline values: CDR1 MRHNA, CDR2 SNTAGT. Trimming stripped 5 bases from V and 2 bases from J, with 10 bases between. The CDR3 DNA follows: TGTGCCAGCAGTAAGACAGGTACCTACGAGCAGTACTTC. It is translated as CASSKTGTYEQYF.

This chain links TRBV15 with TRBJ1-2, with D maybe TRBD1 (5 bases). Germline V lookup: CDR1 LNHNV, CDR2 YYDKDF (reference sequence). V dropped 0 bases and J dropped 3 bases, with 11 bases sitting between them. The CDR3 has 15 amino acids. The CDR3 DNA is TGTGCCACCAGCAGAGATACCCAGGGCTACTATGGCTACACCTTC. Translated, it gives CATSRDTQGYYGYTF.

The chain couples TRBV29-1 to TRBJ1-1; 9 positions match TRBD1. CDR1 is SQVTM, CDR2 ANQGSEA, per germline. The CDR3 runs 16 residues. Unmatched junction bases numbered 7, after V lost 1 base and J lost 1 base. As DNA, the CDR3 is TGCAGCGTTGAAGGGCGGACAGGGGTCGGGAACACTGAAGCTTTCTTT. Residues: CSVEGRTGVGNTEAFF.

V gene TRBV15 combines with J gene TRBJ2-1; TRBD1 aligns across 8 bases. Per germline, CDR1 LNHNV and CDR2 YYDKDF (reference sequence). This CDR3 comprises 17 residues. Losses at the gene ends were 2 bases for V and 2 bases for J; bases not matched to a gene: 8. The CDR3 DNA follows: TGTGCCACCAGCAGAAGGTCCGGGACAGGCCCCTACAATGAGCAGTTCTTC. It specifies CATSRRSGTGPYNEQFF.

The V and J genes are TRBV5-1 and TRBJ2-7; 7 bases agree with TRBD1. This CDR3 comprises 12 residues. Germline CDR1 reads SGHRS; CDR2 reads YFSETQ. The junction had 4 bases not matched to a gene; V was cut back by 3 bases and J by 7 bases. For the CDR3, the DNA is TGCGCCAGCAGCTGGGGACAGCAGGAGCAGTACTTC. It encodes CASSWGQQEQYF.

This chain uses TRBV18 with TRBJ2-1; TRBD1 might be the D (5 bases). V was shortened by 1 base and J by 7 bases, with 11 bases between the two germline ends. CDR1 is KGHSH, CDR2 LQKENI, per germline. The CDR3 covers 14 residues. The CDR3 spells CASSPLQGRNEQFF. Written as DNA, the CDR3 is TGTGCCAGCTCACCACTCCAGGGTAGAAATGAGCAGTTCTTC.

The V call is TRBV6-5, the J call TRBJ1-2, with 9 bases identical to TRBD1. The CDR3 has 13 residues. V shed 5 bases and J 7 bases; nucleotides not matched to a gene: 5. CDR1 and CDR2 (germline): MNHEY, SVGAGI. CDR3 region: CASSQGQGFGYTF. The CDR3 DNA follows: TGTGCCAGCAGTCAGGGACAGGGCTTTGGCTACACCTTC.

The CDR3 sequence: CASSFAGTGFSLYEQYF. Written as DNA, the CDR3 is TGTGCCAGCAGTTTTGCCGGGACAGGATTTTCCCTTTACGAGCAGTACTTC. The rearrangement uses TRBV27 and TRBJ2-5, with TRBD1 identical over 8 bases. TRBJ2-7 matches the DNA end more closely, so the J call is doubtful. CDR1 and CDR2 from the germline V gene are MNHEY and SMNVEV (reference sequence). The CDR3 totals 17 residues.

The chain uses TRBV7-3 and TRBJ2-3, with 12 nucleotides matching TRBD2. The CDR3 consists of 16 residues. J gave up 2 bases and V 5 bases, and 5 bases lay outside the gene matches. The germline V gene encodes CDR1 SGHTA and CDR2 FQGTGA. The DNA for the CDR3 is TGTGCCAGCAGCCCGGGACTAGCGGGCAACACAGATACGCAGTATTTT. Translation gives CASSPGLAGNTDTQYF.

The gene calls are TRBV19 and TRBJ1-6, with no clear D. CDR1 and CDR2 from the germline V gene are LNHDA and SQIVND (reference sequence). V was pared by 7 bases and J by 0 bases, with 7 bases between. The CDR3 has 14 residues. The CDR3 bases are TGTGCCAGTACTGAGGGCTCCTATAATTCACCCCTCCACTTT. This gives the protein CASTEGSYNSPLHF. Variable domain in full (rest from reference TRBV19 and TRBJ1-6): DGGITQSPKYLFRKEGQNVTLSCEQNLNHDAMYWYRQDPGQGLRLIYYSQIVNDFQKGDIAEGYSVSREKKESFPLTVTSAQKNPTAFYLCASTEGSYNSPLHFGNGTRLTVT.

As DNA, the CDR3 is TGTGCCAGCGGAGGAGTCTCTGGGGCCAACGTCCTGACTTTC. This codes for CASGGVSGANVLTF. This sequence joins TRBV6-5 and TRBJ2-6, with TRBD2 as a possible D gene (5 bases). V was clipped by 8 bases and J by 0 bases, with 8 bases between them. The CDR3 loop spans 14 amino acids. Germline V lookup: CDR1 MNHEY, CDR2 SVGAGI.